Following are 27 T cell receptor beta chains from one sample sequenced in a study of blood T cell repertoires in COVID-19. Repertoires were generated with immunoSEQ multiplex PCR, while TCRdb's copy carries only in-frame clones and drops some. Of about 270,000 clones in the sample, about 76% were seen once. The sample was peripheral blood. These receptors originate from a woman aged 60-75 years with active or convalescent COVID-19.

The rearrangement uses TRBV4-2 and TRBJ2-7; 7 bases align to TRBD1. Germline V gene data show CDR1 as LGHNA and CDR2 as YNFKEQ. This CDR3 is 19 amino acids long. V trimming: 2 bases; J trimming: 4 bases; junction bases outside the gene matches: 20. The CDR3 DNA follows: TGTGCCAGCAGCCAACTGGTATGGGGTATAACAGGGGACCTTTACGAGCAGTACTTC. Encoded protein: CASSQLVWGITGDLYEQYF.

DNA for the CDR3: TGTGCCAGCAGAAGGACAGGGGCGAACTATGGCTACACCTTC. Its translation: CASRRTGANYGYTF. The J gene is TRBJ1-2, the V gene TRBV6-5; 9 nucleotides match TRBD1. CDR3 length equals 14 residues. Germline CDR1 is MNHEY and CDR2 is SVGAGI. Trimming removed 6 bases from V and 2 bases from J; junction bases left unmatched: 4.

The chain joins TRBV27 to TRBJ2-1, with TRBD2 identical over 7 bases. V trimming: 3 bases; J trimming: 4 bases; junction bases outside the gene matches: 3. Germline CDR1 MNHEY, CDR2 SMNVEV (reference sequence). The CDR3 has 14 residues. For the CDR3, the DNA is TGTGCCAGCAGTTTGGCGGGGGTATACAATGAGCAGTTCTTC. Its translation: CASSLAGVYNEQFF.

The chain uses TRBV27 and TRBJ1-2; a weak D match, TRBD1 (5 bases). The CDR3 totals 15 residues. Germline V gene lookup returns CDR1 MNHEY and CDR2 SMNVEV (reference sequence). V was cut by 8 bases and J by 7 bases, with 23 bases left in between. The CDR3 DNA sequence: TGTGCCAGCGGAGACAGTATTCAGATAAACGCTGGCTACACCTTC. This codes for CASGDSIQINAGYTF.

This clone was seen only once. J is TRBJ2-1 and V is TRBV5-1, with TRBD2 identical over 9 bases. The CDR3 loop spans 15 amino acids. Germline V gene data show CDR1 as SGHRS and CDR2 as YFSETQ. V lost 0 bases to trimming and J lost 4 bases; unmatched junction nucleotides: 2. The CDR3, as DNA: TGCGCCAGCAGCTTGGGGAGCGGGGGGTACAATGAGCAGTTCTTC. Its protein product is CASSLGSGGYNEQFF.

The chain couples TRBV6-5 to TRBJ2-1; 9 nucleotides match TRBD2. CDR3 length: 13 amino acids. In germline, CDR1 is MNHEY, CDR2 SVGAGI. The junction had 12 bases not matched to a gene; V was cut back by 8 bases and J by 13 bases. CDR3 loop: CASGSGGRRLQFF. The CDR3 DNA follows: TGTGCCAGCGGTAGCGGGGGCCGACGTTTACAGTTCTTC.

The chain is built from TRBV25-1 and TRBJ1-2, with a weak D call TRBD1 (5 bases). CDR3 size: 13 residues. Looked up from germline, CDR1 is MGHDK and CDR2 is SYGVNS. V lost 4 bases and J 8 bases, leaving 14 bases between the germline ends. CDR3 amino acids: CASSAGKVYGYTF. The CDR3 DNA reads TGTGCCAGCAGTGCAGGGAAGGTCTACGGCTACACCTTC.

The chain carries TRBV5-1 and TRBJ1-1; 11 nucleotides match TRBD1. The V gene's germline CDR1 is SGHRS and CDR2 YFSETQ. Germline trimming cut 4 bases from V and 1 base from J; bases unmatched to any gene: 3. This CDR3 is built from 15 residues. CDR3 nucleotides: TGCGCCAGCAGCCGGACAGGGGGCGCGAACACTGAAGCTTTCTTT. Residues: CASSRTGGANTEAFF.

This rearrangement joins TRBV5-4 to TRBJ1-6, with 8 bases aligning to TRBD1. CDR3 size: 16 residues. Germline loops: CDR1 SGHNT, CDR2 YYREEE (reference sequence). J was trimmed by 2 bases and V by 6 bases; bases with no gene match: 7. CDR3 sequence: CASKLARGPYNSPLHF. CDR3 bases: TGTGCCAGCAAGCTTGCCAGGGGGCCCTATAATTCACCCCTCCACTTT.

The CDR3, as DNA: TGCGCCAGCAGCCTATCCGGGACTAGCCTAGAGACCCAGTACTTC. Translating it yields CASSLSGTSLETQYF. The chain is built from TRBV5-1 and TRBJ2-5; 9 positions match TRBD2. The CDR3 consists of 15 residues. Losses at the gene ends were 4 bases for V and 4 bases for J; bases not matched to a gene: 8. Per the germline V gene, CDR1 is SGHRS and CDR2 is YFSETQ.

This clone was detected only a few times. The chain employs TRBV5-1 and TRBJ2-3, with D possibly being TRBD2 (7 bases). This CDR3 spans 20 amino acids. Per the germline V gene, CDR1 is SGHRS and CDR2 is YFSETQ. V lost 0 bases, J lost 5 bases, and 28 bases lay in between. The CDR3 nucleotides read TGCGCCAGCAGCTTGGCCCGGCTAGCGGCCCAGGGGCAGCAAGAAGATACGCAGTATTTT. This codes for CASSLARLAAQGQQEDTQYF.

This sequence joins TRBV7-3 and TRBJ2-5; TRBD1 might be the D (6 bases). CDR1 SGHTA and CDR2 FQGTGA come from the germline V gene. Between the trimmed V and J ends, which lost 4 bases and 5 bases, there was a span of 14 bases. The CDR3 runs to 14 residues. The CDR3: CASSSGHPGETQYF. CDR3 bases: TGTGCCAGCAGCTCGGGACACCCCGGGGAGACCCAGTACTTC.

The table lists this clone with a count of one. This rearrangement joins TRBV4-2 to TRBJ2-5, with a weak D call TRBD2 (5 bases). CDR3 size: 16 residues. V lost 1 base and J 7 bases, leaving 19 bases between the germline ends. Looked up from germline, CDR1 is LGHNA and CDR2 is YNFKEQ. The CDR3 sequence: CASSQALTPGYGTQYF. CDR3 coding DNA: TGTGCCAGCAGCCAAGCTCTTACCCCGGGGTACGGGACCCAGTACTTC.

The CDR3 nucleotides are TGTGCCAGCAGTTTTCAGGGGAAGAACACTGAAGCTTTCTTT. Its protein product is CASSFQGKNTEAFF. J is TRBJ1-1 and V is TRBV27; D is possibly TRBD1 (6 bases). In germline, CDR1 is MNHEY, CDR2 SMNVEV (reference sequence). The V end lost 3 bases, the J end lost 1 base, and 9 bases lay between the germline ends. The CDR3 runs to 14 residues.

The CDR3 coding sequence is TGTGCCAGCAGCCAAGTTCCAGGGGGTAACTATGGCTACACCTTC. Encoded protein: CASSQVPGGNYGYTF. The chain uses TRBV3-1 (or the pseudogene TRBV3-2) and TRBJ1-2; 7 nucleotides agree with TRBD1. This CDR3 is built from 15 residues. The germline V gene encodes CDR1 LGHDT and CDR2 YNNKEL (reference sequence). The V segment lost 1 base and the J segment 1 base; nucleotides outside the gene matches: 3.

This chain joins TRBV3-1 (or the pseudogene TRBV3-2) and TRBJ1-2; no clear D gene. The CDR3 spans 14 residues. The germline gives CDR1 LGHDT, CDR2 YNNKEL (reference sequence). V was pared by 0 bases and J by 14 bases, with 19 bases between. CDR3 sequence: CASSQEPKSRVSTF. CDR3 DNA: TGTGCCAGCAGCCAAGAGCCGAAAAGCCGGGTGTCTACCTTC.

This chain joins TRBV5-6 and TRBJ1-2; D might be TRBD1 (6 bases). Germline-derived CDR1 and CDR2 are SGHDT and YYEEEE. The V gene lost 0 bases and the J gene lost 6 bases, with 9 bases spanning the gap. The CDR3 length is 13 residues. CDR3 amino acids: CASSLASGDGYTF. The CDR3 DNA is TGTGCCAGCAGCTTGGCGTCAGGGGATGGCTACACCTTC.

The rearrangement links TRBV4-3 to TRBJ2-1, with D tentatively TRBD2 (5 bases). This CDR3 spans 15 amino acids. Germline CDR1 and CDR2: LGHNA and YSLEER. V was clipped by 1 base and J by 0 bases, with 7 bases between them. CDR3 DNA: TGCGCCAGCAGCCAAGCGGGGAACTCCTACAATGAGCAGTTCTTC. Its translation is CASSQAGNSYNEQFF.

This sequence joins TRBV5-4 and TRBJ2-3; the match to TRBD2 covers 9 bases. The CDR3 is 19 amino acids. The germline CDR1 and CDR2 sequences are SGHNT and YYREEE (reference sequence). The V and J ends lost 2 bases and 4 bases, in that order; junction bases with no gene match: 17. The CDR3 nucleotides read TGTGCCAGCAGCTTTGTGGCCCATCGGGGCGGGGGGGCGTCAGATACGCAGTATTTT. It codes for CASSFVAHRGGGASDTQYF.

This sequence joins TRBV7-2 and TRBJ2-7; 12 bases are a match to TRBD2. Trimming at V came to 3 bases and at J to 8 bases, leaving 5 bases not matched to a gene. CDR1 SGHTA and CDR2 FQGNSA come from the germline V gene. The CDR3 runs 14 residues. The CDR3 here is CASSFSSGGAQQYF. As DNA, the CDR3 is TGTGCCAGCAGCTTTTCTAGCGGGGGGGCGCAGCAGTACTTC. Looking up the rest from reference TRBV7-2 and TRBJ2-7 gives the full variable domain: GAGVSQSPSNKVTEKGKDVELRCDPISGHTALYWYRQSLGQGLEFLIYFQGNSAPDKSGLPSDRFSAERTGGSVSTLTIQRTQQEDSAVYLCASSFSSGGAQQYFGPGTRLTVT.

J is TRBJ1-3 and V is TRBV6-5, with 7 nucleotides matching TRBD1. Looked up from germline, CDR1 is MNHEY and CDR2 is SVGAGI. The V gene end was trimmed by 4 bases and the J gene end by 3 bases; junction bases not matched to a gene: 9. The CDR3 consists of 16 residues. The CDR3 nucleotides read TGTGCCAGCAGTTCGCCCAGGGGGGAAGGTGGAAACACCATATATTTT. This translates into CASSSPRGEGGNTIYF.

V gene TRBV19 combines with J gene TRBJ1-1; TRBD1 is a possible D gene (5 bases). In germline, CDR1 is LNHDA, CDR2 SQIVND (reference sequence). V was cut by 7 bases and J by 4 bases, with 16 bases left in between. The CDR3 contains 14 residues. CDR3 nucleotides: TGTGCCAGTACCCGGGGGGGATTAATCACTGAAGCTTTCTTT. Translating gives CASTRGGLITEAFF.

The count of this clone is one. The genes are TRBV6-5 and TRBJ1-2, with D hard to call. The V end lost 2 bases, the J end lost 2 bases, and 12 bases lay between the germline ends. Germline V gives CDR1 MNHEY, CDR2 SVGAGI. This CDR3 is built from 15 residues. Here the CDR3 DNA reads TGTGCCAGCAGTTACATGAGGGTAACCAACTATGGCTACACCTTC. As protein: CASSYMRVTNYGYTF.

The J gene is TRBJ2-1, the V gene TRBV18; D perhaps matches TRBD1 (5 bases). Trimming removed 3 bases at V and 3 bases at J, with 12 bases between. The CDR3 consists of 15 residues. Germline lookup yields CDR1 KGHSH and CDR2 LQKENI. CDR3 amino acids: CASSPPMGLYNEQFF. DNA for the CDR3: TGTGCCAGCTCACCCCCGATGGGGCTCTACAATGAGCAGTTCTTC. The complete variable domain, with remaining parts taken from reference TRBV18 and TRBJ2-1, reads NAGVMQNPRHLVRRRGQEARLRCSPMKGHSHVYWYRQLPEEGLKFMVYLQKENIIDESGMPKERFSAEFPKEGPSILRIQQVVRGDSAAYFCASSPPMGLYNEQFFGPGTRLTVL.

This chain uses TRBV4-1 with TRBJ1-1; 8 nucleotides agree with TRBD1. This CDR3 spans 14 amino acids. With 7 bases clipped from V and 4 bases from J, the junction kept 8 bases outside the gene matches. Germline V gene sequence: CDR1 MGHRA, CDR2 YSYEKL. The CDR3 spells CASNQGAWGTEAFF. The CDR3 DNA follows: TGCGCCAGCAACCAGGGGGCCTGGGGCACTGAAGCTTTCTTT.

This clone was counted between two and nine times. The genes are TRBV27 and TRBJ2-1; 7 bases are shared with TRBD1. The CDR3 consists of 15 residues. CDR1 and CDR2 (germline): MNHEY, SMNVEV (reference sequence). V gave up 4 bases and J gave up 4 bases; unmatched junction bases: 7. The CDR3 is CASSSSGTVYNEQFF. The CDR3 DNA follows: TGTGCCAGCAGTTCATCCGGGACAGTATACAATGAGCAGTTCTTC.

The genes are TRBV19 and TRBJ1-2; D remains ambiguous. Trimming took 0 bases from V and 3 from J, leaving 5 bases between them. Germline V gene lookup returns CDR1 LNHDA and CDR2 SQIVND (reference sequence). The CDR3 is 13 amino acids. DNA for the CDR3: TGTGCCAGTAGTATAGATTCTTACTATGGCTACACCTTC. The encoded protein is CASSIDSYYGYTF.